Described below is a single TCR beta chain sequence and its context. It lacks a known antigen. No base qualities exist here, and no much larger clone lies one base off it. This entry belongs to a study of control samples from healthy donors and cancer patients (dated by TCRdb to 2019 to 2021). The library was generated by the immunoSEQ multiplex PCR assay. Not all clones reach the TCRdb copy of this immuneACCESS table, which keeps in-frame sequences only. Checked studies attribute under half of the gap to unresolved V genes and leave the rest unexplained. For this sample there are 150,000 to 200,000 clones; 85% to 95% appear just once. Clones ranked in the top ten supply roughly 1.5% of the sample. CDR1 is given as MNHEY and CDR2 as SMNVEV, both from the germline V gene (reference sequence). Trimming takes 5 bases from V and 7 bases from J, and the germline ends sit 18 bases apart. The CDR3 measures 14 amino acids from cysteine to phenylalanine. Just CDR3 DNA is preserved here, 42 bases in frame from base 1.

This clonotype originated in a man aged 18 to 29 in good health. The sequencing input was blood. Recombination joined TRBV27 with TRBJ2-7; a tentative D call is TRBD2 (5 bases match). The nucleotide sequence reads as follows: TGTGCCAGCAGTGCCACATACTCATCGGGGGAGCAGTACTTC. It translates as CASSATYSSGEQYF.